Here is one T cell receptor (beta chain) with its context. The sample is drawn from a study of STAT5B mutations in CD4+ large granular lymphocyte leukemia. The repertoire was sequenced with immunoSEQ multiplex PCR; TCRdb's copy has only in-frame clones and lacks some. Of around 30,000 clones listed, 65% to 80% are singletons. This clonotype was sampled from a human donor in good health. The sample comprised CD4+ T cells from blood buffy coats.

CDR3 amino acids: CASSHRDTKEGYTEAFF. The CDR3 DNA reads as TGCGCCAGCAGCCACCGGGACACCAAGGAGGGATACACTGAAGCTTTCTTT. The gene calls are TRBV5-1 and TRBJ1-1; maybe TRBD1 (6 bases). The CDR3 loop spans 17 amino acids. The V end lost 4 bases, the J end lost 3 bases, and 22 bases lay between the germline ends. Germline CDR1 is SGHRS and CDR2 is YFSETQ.